Reported below is one T cell receptor (beta chain). Using immunoSEQ multiplex PCR, the repertoire was profiled, and TCRdb retains in-frame clones only, with some absent. The sample records 250,000 to 300,000 clones, around 85% being singletons. The CDR3 has 16 residues. The trim removed 4 bases at V and 5 bases at J, leaving 9 bases unmatched. Germline CDR1 is MNHEY and CDR2 is SVGAGI. This sample is drawn from a study of blood T cell repertoires in COVID-19. Study context: Sample material is recorded as cDNA or gDNA derived from T cells, B-cell-depleted T cells, or PBMCs.

Sample: peripheral blood. The J gene is TRBJ2-3, the V gene TRBV6-5, with 10 bases that match TRBD2. The clonotype was recovered from a woman in her 30s with COVID-19, enrolled during active disease. The CDR3 sequence: CASSWSKAGGRDTQYF. The CDR3 bases are TGTGCCAGCAGTTGGAGCAAAGCGGGGGGGCGAGATACGCAGTATTTT.